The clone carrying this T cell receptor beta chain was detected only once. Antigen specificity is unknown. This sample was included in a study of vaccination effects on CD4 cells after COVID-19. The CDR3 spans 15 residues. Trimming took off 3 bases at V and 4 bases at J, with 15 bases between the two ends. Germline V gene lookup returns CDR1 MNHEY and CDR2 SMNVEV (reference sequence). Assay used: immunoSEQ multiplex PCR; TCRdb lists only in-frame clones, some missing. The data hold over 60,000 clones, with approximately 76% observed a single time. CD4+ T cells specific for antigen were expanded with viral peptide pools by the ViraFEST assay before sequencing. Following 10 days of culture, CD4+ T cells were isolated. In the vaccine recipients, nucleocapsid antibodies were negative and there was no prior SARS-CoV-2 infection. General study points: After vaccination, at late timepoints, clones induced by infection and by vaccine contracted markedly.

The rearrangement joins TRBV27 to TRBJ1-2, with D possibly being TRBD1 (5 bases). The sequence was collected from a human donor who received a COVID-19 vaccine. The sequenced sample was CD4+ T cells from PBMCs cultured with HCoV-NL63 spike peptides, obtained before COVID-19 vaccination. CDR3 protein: CASSLRQGMSYGYTF. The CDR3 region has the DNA TGTGCCAGCAGTTTGCGCCAGGGCATGAGCTATGGCTACACCTTC.